This T cell receptor (beta chain) appears in the sequencing data of a study of cytomegalovirus exposure and HLA in healthy donors. General study findings and limits: V- and J-gene trimming in TCR beta was tied to a missense DCLRE1C variant by an analysis performed later. Despite most TCR sequences being rare, some public TCRs occurred in many donors. Some segments of the V type, notably TRBV6-2 and TRBV6-3, were excluded as indistinguishable. Donors belonging to an Asian-associated ancestry cluster reportedly showed fewer N-insertions in productive TCRs than the roughly 670-donor mean, according to what a later analysis found.

Vbeta (60) and Jbeta (13) primers were used in the PCR. The repertoire was sequenced with immunoSEQ multiplex PCR; TCRdb's copy has only in-frame clones and lacks some. The data show 150,000 to 190,000 clones, with 85% seen just once and 2% to 2.5% held by the top ten. A note on this clone: Its antigen remains unidentified.

The CDR3 extends over 16 amino acids. Germline-derived CDR1 and CDR2 are SGHRS and YFSETQ. Trimming removed 4 bases from V and 1 base from J; junction bases left unmatched: 9. Sequencing was performed on PBMCs. V gene TRBV5-1 combines with J gene TRBJ1-2; 8 bases agree with TRBD1. The origin of this receptor is a woman aged 18-29 years in good health and CMV-seronegative. The CDR3 nucleotides read TGCGCCAGCAGCCCGGGGGACGGACAGGGTAACTATGGCTACACCTTC. Protein: CASSPGDGQGNYGYTF.